These T cell receptor beta chains were read from a single sample in a study of CXCR3-negative and CXCR3-positive naive CD8 T cells. After re-calling the 5' RACE reads, TCRdb lists one entry per CDR3 protein, DNA absent. This specimen shows 48,000 or so distinct CDR3 sequences; the ten leading clones hold 15%. The specimen was memory CD8+ T cells from blood. The receptors shown here come from a human donor in good health. Some clones in this sample may be carry-over from other donors' samples. CDR3s include the opening cysteine and the closing phenylalanine or tryptophan. Clone size appears in some rows only: once, few, many, or a class for an expanded clone.

TRBV25-1	NA	TRBJ1-2	CASRQTGGYGYTF
TRBV11-3	NA	TRBJ2-3	CASSLGTGYTDTQYF
TRBV6-5	NA	TRBJ2-3	CASSRSTGIPDTQYF
TRBV28	NA	TRBJ2-4	CASSRGLENIQYF
TRBV6-2/TRBV6-3	NA	TRBJ2-2	CASSYTQGTGELFF
TRBV6-5	NA	TRBJ2-3	CASSFRTSGAPDTQYF
TRBV5-1	NA	TRBJ2-1	CASSLEVGTSGYNEQFF
TRBV28	NA	TRBJ2-7	CASSLVTRYEQYF
TRBV28	NA	TRBJ2-3	CASSPTSGRAADTQYF
TRBV20-1	NA	TRBJ2-1	CSALGRQGAPNEQFF
TRBV6-4	NA	TRBJ1-6	CASSNRDRGRLFTNSPLHF
TRBV6-5	NA	TRBJ1-1	CASSYTKGVGAFF
TRBV6-6	NA	TRBJ2-7	CASSYPGGPPLEQYF
TRBV6-5	NA	TRBJ2-7	CASSPRIGYEQYF
TRBV28	NA	TRBJ1-6	CASSPGTDNNSPLHF
TRBV29-1	NA	TRBJ1-1	CSVEDHGTGDTEAFF
TRBV29-1	NA	TRBJ2-5	CSIPARELLWETQYF
TRBV6-1	medium-sized	TRBJ2-2	CASSDKLDTGELFF
TRBV15	NA	TRBJ2-7	CATSRDRNRAGEYF